This TCR beta chain was recovered during a study of human T cells and chemical hapten exposure. On the study more broadly: Patch tests of 0.01% DPC on the upper back were read at 6 days. The patients, most of them female, presented with alopecia areata, totalis or universalis. Study-wide results and caveats: Significantly more large CDR3 similarity clusters arose among expanded TCRs than among controls. Donors had alopecia, so their immune response may differ from healthy people's.

The table lists this clonotype with many counts. Its antigen remains unknown. The CDR3 has 14 residues. Germline V gives CDR1 DFQATT, CDR2 SNEGSKA (reference sequence). The V end was cut by 4 bases, the J end by 2 bases, with 15 bases between. TCRdb reprocessed the RACE reads with MiXCR, giving one entry per CDR3 protein. Of about 120,000 distinct CDR3 sequences listed, roughly 13% are singletons. Indicated time point: pre-sensitization, week 0. The treatment here: therapeutic diphenylcyclopropenone sensitization with weekly scalp DPC. This chain uses TRBV20-1 with TRBJ2-7, with a weak D call TRBD1 (6 bases). The sample consisted of whole blood, taken in connection with sensitization to the hapten diphenylcyclopropenone (DPC). This sequence was found in a woman aged 18-30 years with alopecia areata. Some clones in this sample may be carry-over from other donors' samples. As DNA, the CDR3 is TGCAGTGCTACAGCCCGGGACATAACCTACGAGCAGTACTTC. Protein sequence: CSATARDITYEQYF.